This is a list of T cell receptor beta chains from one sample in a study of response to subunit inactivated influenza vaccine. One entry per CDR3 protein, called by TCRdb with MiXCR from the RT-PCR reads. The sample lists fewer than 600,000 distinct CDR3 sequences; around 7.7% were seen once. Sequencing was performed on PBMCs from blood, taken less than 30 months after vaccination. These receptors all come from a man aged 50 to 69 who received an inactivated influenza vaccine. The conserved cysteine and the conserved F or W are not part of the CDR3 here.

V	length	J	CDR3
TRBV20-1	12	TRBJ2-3	SASPAAGTDTQY
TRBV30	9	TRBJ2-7	AWSTYYEQY
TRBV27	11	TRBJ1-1	ASSISKNTEAF
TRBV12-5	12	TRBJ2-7	ASAATSGSYEQY
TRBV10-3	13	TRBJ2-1	AISELTAGGSEQF
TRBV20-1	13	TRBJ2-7	SVPDRVSGSYEQY
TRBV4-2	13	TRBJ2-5	ASSPSGGAEETQY
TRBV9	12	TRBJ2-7	ASSAGPGSGEQY
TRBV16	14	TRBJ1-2	ASSQPTGSTPYGYT
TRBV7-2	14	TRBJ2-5	ASSLGTGAYQETQY
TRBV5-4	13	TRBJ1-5	ASSLGGNIGQPQH
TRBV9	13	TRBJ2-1	ASGYGDSSLNEQF
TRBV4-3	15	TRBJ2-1	ASSHTSTGDLVYEQF
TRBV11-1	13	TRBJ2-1	ASSFEGAYSNEQF
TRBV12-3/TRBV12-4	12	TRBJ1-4	ASSPDSLGEKLF
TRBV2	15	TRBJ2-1	ASTRGPSGGAYNEQF
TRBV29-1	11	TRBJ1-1	SVWTGGKTEAF
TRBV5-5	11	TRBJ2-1	ASSVGPGNEQF
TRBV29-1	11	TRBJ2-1	SAGGRSYNEQF
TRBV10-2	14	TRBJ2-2	ASSVGGPTNTGELF
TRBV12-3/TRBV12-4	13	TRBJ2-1	ASTGAEPGVDEQF
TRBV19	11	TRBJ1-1	ASSPITGSSAF
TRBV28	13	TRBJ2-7	ASSLARGGSYEQY